These 19 T cell receptor beta chains were all obtained from the same sample, sequenced in a study of T-cell memory formation after mild COVID-19. TCRdb redid the calling of the 5' RACE reads with MiXCR, one entry per CDR3 protein. The sample gives about 270,000 distinct CDR3 sequences, roughly 17% of which show up once; 20% to 25% is in the top ten. Sequences were obtained from PBMCs or a T cell subset sorted from them (not recorded which). These receptors all come from a man between 18 and 35 years old who had mild COVID-19 (a few samples of this study predate the infection). Cell type and time point are not known.

The table lists this clonotype with many counts. The V gene is TRBV6-2 or TRBV6-3, the J gene TRBJ1-5; D unresolved. CDR1 is MNHEY and CDR2 is SVGEGT in the germline V gene. V was clipped by 2 bases and J by 5 bases, with 7 bases between them. CDR3 length: 13 residues. CDR3 in DNA: TGTGCCAGCAGTTACGAGGTGTATCAGCCCCAGCATTTT. Translating gives CASSYEVYQPQHF.

The V gene is TRBV12-3 or TRBV12-4, the J gene TRBJ1-5, with a weak D call TRBD1 (6 bases). The ends were cut back, 2 bases at V and 6 bases at J, with 8 bases in the middle. This CDR3 has 13 amino acids. CDR3 amino acids: CASSLSGAQPQHF. The CDR3 nucleotides read TGTGCCAGCAGTTTATCAGGGGCTCAGCCCCAGCATTTT.

The rearrangement joins TRBV10-3 to TRBJ1-2; no clear D. Germline V lookup: CDR1 ENHRY, CDR2 SYGVKD. V was trimmed by 2 bases and J by 5 bases, leaving 15 bases between them. The CDR3 is 15 amino acids. The chain's CDR3 is CAISEGSPGLYGYTF. The CDR3 DNA sequence: TGTGCCATCAGTGAGGGTAGTCCAGGACTTTATGGCTACACCTTC.

CDR3 sequence reads: CASSLGEGLSYEQYF. The CDR3 DNA reads as TGTGCCAGCAGCTTAGGGGAAGGACTCTCCTACGAGCAGTACTTC. The V gene is TRBV11-1, the J gene TRBJ2-7; weak D call: TRBD2 (5 bases). Germline CDR1 and CDR2: SGHAT and FQDESV (reference sequence). CDR3 size: 15 residues. V was shortened by 1 base and J by 0 bases, with 10 bases between the two germline ends.

CDR3 in DNA: TGTGCCAGCAGTGATCAACTCGGGGGCCAGCAGTTCTTC. Its protein is CASSDQLGGQQFF. The chain links TRBV6-4 to TRBJ2-1; tentatively, D is TRBD1 or TRBD2 (6 bases each). The V gene lost 3 bases and the J gene lost 11 bases, with 14 bases spanning the gap. Per germline, CDR1 MRHNA and CDR2 SNTAGT. The CDR3 spans 13 residues.

The V gene is TRBV12-3 or TRBV12-4, the J gene TRBJ1-1; D remains unclear. Trimming took 3 bases from V and 6 from J, leaving 14 bases between them. This CDR3 spans 14 amino acids. CDR3 DNA sequence: TGTGCCAGCAGTTTCCAGTCGGCCTCCTCTGAAGCTTTCTTT. Translation gives CASSFQSASSEAFF.

There are a few counts of this clonotype. The chain joins TRBV20-1 to TRBJ2-5, with D possibly being TRBD1 (6 bases). Trimming cost V 5 bases and J 3 bases, with 13 bases left between them. The CDR3 spans 13 residues. Germline V lookup: CDR1 DFQATT, CDR2 SNEGSKA (reference sequence). CDR3 residues: CSAFHRAEETQYF. CDR3 DNA sequence: TGCAGTGCTTTCCACAGGGCTGAAGAGACCCAGTACTTC.

There are a few counts of this clonotype. The chain links TRBV7-2 to TRBJ2-3; D is uncertain. The CDR3 contains 14 residues. V was shortened by 3 bases and J by 6 bases, with 13 bases between the two germline ends. CDR1 is SGHTA and CDR2 is FQGNSA in the germline V gene. In DNA, the CDR3 is TGTGCCAGCAGCTTGGGGTACGTCGCGGATACGCAGTATTTT. It specifies CASSLGYVADTQYF.

The CDR3 DNA sequence: TGCGCCAGCAGCAAAATGGGGGATTTGGAAAAACTGTTTTTT. It translates to CASSKMGDLEKLFF. The chain recombines TRBV4-1 with TRBJ1-4, with a weak D call TRBD1 (5 bases). The ends were cut back, 5 bases at V and 8 bases at J, with 15 bases in the middle. CDR3 size: 14 residues. The germline V gene encodes CDR1 MGHRA and CDR2 YSYEKL.

The chain links TRBV12-3 or TRBV12-4 to TRBJ1-1, with D unclear. The CDR3 totals 14 residues. Trimming pared 6 bases from V and 6 bases from J, leaving 17 bases between. CDR3 sequence (DNA): TGTGCCAGCAGACGACTTTTGGGTGGGTCTGAAGCTTTCTTT. This codes for CASRRLLGGSEAFF.

This clonotype was seen a handful of times. This sequence joins TRBV5-4 and TRBJ2-3; 15 bases are shared with TRBD2. The V gene end was trimmed by 4 bases and the J gene end by 4 bases; junction bases not matched to a gene: 7. In germline, CDR1 is SGHNT, CDR2 YYREEE (reference sequence). The CDR3 has 17 residues. CDR3 amino acids: CASSDGLAGGRPDTQYF. The CDR3 nucleotides are TGTGCCAGCAGCGACGGACTAGCGGGGGGGCGCCCAGATACGCAGTATTTT.

V and J are TRBV25-1 and TRBJ1-2, with TRBD1 matching over 10 bases. Trimming at V came to 7 bases and at J to 8 bases, leaving 4 bases not matched to a gene. The CDR3 covers 12 residues. Germline lookup yields CDR1 MGHDK and CDR2 SYGVNS. CDR3 sequence (DNA): TGTGCCAGCACCGGGACAGGGGCCGGCTACACCTTC. Its translation is CASTGTGAGYTF.

This clonotype occurred a few times. At one of its ends the junction is not consistent with the germline gene, which may arise from a read error. The rearrangement joins TRBV25-1 to TRBJ1-2, with a tentative D call TRBD1 (5 bases). This CDR3 spans 14 amino acids. Germline V CDR1 and CDR2: MGHDK, SYGVNS. The CDR3 DNA reads as TGTGCCAGCAGTGAAACGGTTGGGGCTCAGGGATCCCTGTTC. This gives the protein CASSETVGAQGSLF.

This clonotype was recorded a few times. The chain employs TRBV29-1 and TRBJ1-1; maybe TRBD1 (5 bases). The germline CDR1 and CDR2 sequences are SQVTM and ANQGSEA. CDR3 length: 12 amino acids. Trimming removed 6 bases from V and 5 bases from J, with 13 bases in between. The CDR3 nucleotides read TGCAGCGTAGCGGGGGTGAGGACTGAAGCTTTCTTT. It specifies CSVAGVRTEAFF.

The gene calls are TRBV7-8 and TRBJ1-2, with D possibly being TRBD1 (5 bases). Trimming left V 2 bases short and J 4 bases short, with 17 bases between. The germline CDR1 and CDR2 sequences are SGHVS and FQNEAQ. The CDR3 totals 16 residues. CDR3 bases: TGTGCCAGCAGCTTATGGGGACCAAAGGGGTTCTATGGCTACACCTTC. As protein: CASSLWGPKGFYGYTF. Full variable domain (missing parts from reference TRBV7-8 and TRBJ1-2): GAGVSQSPRYKVAKRGQDVALRCDPISGHVSLFWYQQALGQGPEFLTYFQNEAQLDKSGLPSDRFFAERPEGSVSTLKIQRTQQEDSAVYLCASSLWGPKGFYGYTFGSGTRLTVV.

The chain combines TRBV30 with TRBJ2-1; TRBD2 might be the D (5 bases). The germline V gene has CDR1 GTSNPN and CDR2 SVGIG (reference sequence). Trimming stripped 2 bases from V and 6 bases from J, with 20 bases between. This CDR3 is built from 16 residues. For the CDR3, the DNA is TGTGCCTGGAGTCTTACCGCCGGGATTCCGGGCAATGAGCAGTTCTTC. Its translation: CAWSLTAGIPGNEQFF. Full variable domain (rest looked up from reference TRBV30 and TRBJ2-1): SQTIHQWPATLVQPVGSPLSLECTVEGTSNPNLYWYRQAAGRGLQLLFYSVGIGQISSEVPQNLSASRPQDRQFILSSKKLLLSDSGFYLCAWSLTAGIPGNEQFFGPGTRLTVL.

V is TRBV29-1 and J is TRBJ1-1; D is unclear. The CDR3 runs 12 residues. The germline gives CDR1 SQVTM, CDR2 ANQGSEA. Deletions cut 6 bases from V and 0 bases from J, with 8 bases between. The CDR3 sequence is CSVGGLNTEAFF. The CDR3, as DNA: TGCAGCGTCGGAGGCCTGAACACTGAAGCTTTCTTT.

This chain joins TRBV4-2 and TRBJ1-1; D is unresolved. This CDR3 contains 13 residues. Per germline, CDR1 LGHNA and CDR2 YNFKEQ. Trimming stripped 0 bases from V and 7 bases from J, with 9 bases between. The DNA of the CDR3 is TGTGCCAGCAGCCAAGATCGTGGGAATGAAGCTTTCTTT. It is translated as CASSQDRGNEAFF.

This clonotype was recorded a few times. V is TRBV7-6 and J is TRBJ2-5; 8 bases map to TRBD2. J gave up 4 bases and V 6 bases, and 13 bases lay outside the gene matches. The germline V gene has CDR1 SGHVS and CDR2 FNYEAQ. This CDR3 has 16 residues. The CDR3 bases are TGTGCCAGCAGTGGGCGGGGGGTCACGGAGGGAGAGACCCAGTACTTC. It encodes CASSGRGVTEGETQYF.